Below, 16 T cell receptor beta chains from the same sample are listed, as sequenced in a study of PD-L1 blockade in urothelial cancer (dated by TCRdb to 2016 to 2017). Reading the label with the study, this specimen's time point is: pretreatment peripheral blood. The library was obtained by the immunoSEQ multiplex PCR assay. TCRdb stores this immuneACCESS table with in-frame sequences only. Part of the clones is absent; in the studies checked, under half of the shortfall reflects unresolved V genes, and no reason is known for the rest. The sample yields roughly 77,000 clones; about four fifths were counted once. The leading ten clones occupy 8.5% to 10% of the sample. This specimen consisted of PBMCs, obtained around atezolizumab (anti-PD-L1) treatment. Source of these receptors: an older woman with urothelial cancer.

V usage is TRBV6-5 and J usage is TRBJ2-1; 10 bases map to TRBD2. The J segment lost 3 bases and the V segment lost 6 bases, leaving 5 bases of the junction unmatched. CDR1 MNHEY and CDR2 SVGAGI come from the germline V gene. The CDR3 covers 15 residues. This CDR3 reads CASSRTSGIYNEQFF. The CDR3 DNA follows: TGTGCCAGCAGCCGGACTAGCGGAATCTACAATGAGCAGTTCTTC.

The chain employs TRBV6-6 and TRBJ2-1; 12 positions agree with TRBD2. This CDR3 has 15 residues. The V and J ends lost 4 bases and 12 bases, in that order; junction bases with no gene match: 10. CDR1 and CDR2 (germline): MNHNY, SVGAGI (reference sequence). The CDR3 spells CASSLRTSGAPGQFF. For the CDR3, the DNA is TGTGCCAGCAGTTTAAGGACTAGCGGGGCCCCCGGGCAGTTCTTC.

The rearrangement links TRBV5-5 to TRBJ2-5, with 10 bases lining up with TRBD2. CDR1 and CDR2 (germline): SGHKS, YYEKEE (reference sequence). This CDR3 comprises 14 residues. The J segment lost 5 bases and the V segment lost 4 bases, leaving 5 bases of the junction unmatched. The CDR3 reads CASSQPSGGETQYF. Written as DNA, the CDR3 is TGTGCCAGCAGCCAACCTAGCGGGGGTGAGACCCAGTACTTC.

This chain joins TRBV6-6 and TRBJ1-1; the D is unclear. Germline V CDR1 and CDR2: MNHNY, SVGAGI (reference sequence). The CDR3 is 15 amino acids. The V end was cut by 5 bases, the J end by 4 bases, with 17 bases between. CDR3 nucleotides: TGTGCCAGCAGTCCTAAACGCCCATCTGGCACTGAAGCTTTCTTT. As protein: CASSPKRPSGTEAFF.

The V call is TRBV7-8, the J call TRBJ1-4; 10 bases map to TRBD1. There are 16 residues in the CDR3. Germline V gene sequence: CDR1 SGHVS, CDR2 FQNEAQ. V shed 5 bases and J 15 bases; nucleotides not matched to a gene: 18. The CDR3 sequence is CASSTLWDRGANGVFF. Here the CDR3 DNA reads TGTGCCAGCAGCACCCTTTGGGACAGGGGTGCGAATGGGGTGTTTTTT.

On this clone: At one end the junction does not follow the germline gene, possibly because of a read error. V and J are TRBV9 and TRBJ1-2, with 8 bases lining up with TRBD1. CDR1 is SGDLS, CDR2 YYNGEE, per germline. The CDR3 sequence is 15 residues long. The CDR3 sequence: CASTVGDRGSYGYTF. The CDR3 nucleotides read TGTGCCAGCACCGTAGGAGACAGGGGATCCTATGGCTACACCTTC.

The CDR3 reads CASSPRGGYNSPLHF. CDR3 bases: TGTGCCAGCAGCCCCCGAGGGGGATATAATTCACCCCTCCACTTT. The chain employs TRBV5-6 and TRBJ1-6, with D maybe TRBD1 (6 bases). V was trimmed by 4 bases and J by 4 bases, leaving 12 bases between them. CDR3 size: 15 residues. Germline V gene sequence: CDR1 SGHDT, CDR2 YYEEEE.

This chain joins TRBV5-1 and TRBJ2-7; perhaps TRBD2 as D (6 bases). This CDR3 has 17 amino acids. V was pared by 3 bases and J by 0 bases, with 19 bases between. Germline V gene lookup returns CDR1 SGHRS and CDR2 YFSETQ. CDR3 in DNA: TGCGCCAGCAGCTCGGGGGTTGGATCCTTGAGCTCCTACGAGCAGTACTTC. Its protein is CASSSGVGSLSSYEQYF.

The table lists this clone with a few counts. V usage is TRBV4-2 and J usage is TRBJ2-1; 12 bases line up with TRBD2. The CDR3 length is 20 residues. Trimming at V came to 4 bases and at J to 0 bases, leaving 13 bases not matched to a gene. Germline-derived CDR1 and CDR2 are LGHNA and YNFKEQ. The CDR3: CASSRQLAGGHPSSYNEQFF. The CDR3 DNA is TGTGCCAGCAGCCGGCAACTAGCGGGAGGCCATCCAAGCTCCTACAATGAGCAGTTCTTC.

For the CDR3, the DNA is TGTGCCAGCAGTGAACTGGGACAGGATGCCTACGAGCAGTACTTC. Translating it yields CASSELGQDAYEQYF. The rearrangement links TRBV6-1 to TRBJ2-7; 8 bases line up with TRBD1. Germline CDR1 and CDR2: MNHNS and SASEGT. J was trimmed by 2 bases and V by 2 bases; bases with no gene match: 5. The CDR3 covers 15 residues.

This sequence joins TRBV5-1 and TRBJ1-1; tentative D call: TRBD1 (5 bases). The CDR3 loop spans 15 amino acids. Germline CDR1 reads SGHRS; CDR2 reads YFSETQ. V was pared by 4 bases and J by 4 bases, with 17 bases between. The CDR3 region is CASSLVRRGFTEAFF. The CDR3 DNA sequence: TGCGCCAGCAGCCTAGTCCGGCGGGGGTTCACTGAAGCTTTCTTT. The complete variable domain, with remaining parts taken from reference TRBV5-1 and TRBJ1-1, reads KAGVTQTPRYLIKTRGQQVTLSCSPISGHRSVSWYQQTPGQGLQFLFEYFSETQRNKGNFPGRFSGRQFSNSRSEMNVSTLELGDSALYLCASSLVRRGFTEAFFGQGTRLTVV.

This chain connects TRBV4-2 to TRBJ2-1, with TRBD2 matching over 7 bases. Germline V gene lookup returns CDR1 LGHNA and CDR2 YNFKEQ. The V gene end was trimmed by 0 bases and the J gene end by 2 bases; junction bases not matched to a gene: 4. This CDR3 spans 16 amino acids. The CDR3 reads CASSQEAAGTYNEQFF. CDR3 nucleotides: TGTGCCAGCAGCCAAGAGGCAGCGGGAACCTACAATGAGCAGTTCTTC.

The chain is built from TRBV9 and TRBJ2-5, with D maybe TRBD1 (6 bases). Germline V CDR1 and CDR2: SGDLS, YYNGEE. Trimming shortened V by 0 bases and J by 2 bases, and 14 bases separated the two germline ends. The CDR3 runs 16 residues. CDR3 residues: CASSVDGRGSQETQYF. The CDR3 coding sequence is TGTGCCAGCAGCGTAGATGGCAGGGGATCACAAGAGACCCAGTACTTC.

This chain connects TRBV25-1 to TRBJ2-7; 10 positions match TRBD1. Per the germline V gene, CDR1 is MGHDK and CDR2 is SYGVNS. The V segment lost 5 bases and the J segment 0 bases; nucleotides outside the gene matches: 7. The CDR3 consists of 16 residues. The CDR3 protein is CASSPPRDRGSYEQYF. The CDR3, as DNA: TGTGCCAGCAGTCCCCCCCGGGACAGGGGCTCCTACGAGCAGTACTTC.

This chain links TRBV23-1 with TRBJ2-7; no reliable D call. TRBV23-1 is known as an ORF, though its function is uncertain. Trimming cost V 1 base and J 3 bases, with 13 bases left between them. CDR3 length: 15 residues. The CDR3 bases are TGCGCCAGCAGTCAATGCGAACAGATTTACTACGAGCAGTACTTC. Its translation is CASSQCEQIYYEQYF.

Only a few counts were recorded for this clone. The chain joins TRBV30 to TRBJ2-2, with unresolved D. With 2 bases removed from V and 6 bases from J, the gap between germline ends came to 10 bases. This CDR3 spans 13 amino acids. CDR1 and CDR2 (germline): GTSNPN, SVGIG (reference sequence). The CDR3 region has the DNA TGTGCCTGGAGTCGGTTGAGGTCCGGGGAGCTGTTTTTT. It yields the protein CAWSRLRSGELFF.